This T cell receptor (beta chain) was documented in a study of blood T cell repertoires in COVID-19. Study-level background: Sites across the United States, Italy and Spain contributed samples from acute and convalescent COVID-19.

The CDR3 consists of 16 residues. Germline V lookup: CDR1 SGHTA, CDR2 FQGTGA. J gave up 4 bases and V 7 bases, and 10 bases lay outside the gene matches. Authors' processing steps: Estimated nucleated cell counts came from reference gene primer amplification. Measured with immunoSEQ multiplex PCR; TCRdb has only the in-frame clones, and not every one. That table gives V, J and clone size, and the DNA gave D and trimming. Seen here are 78,000 or so clones, about 85% observed once, and the top ten hold approximately 8.8%. The V and J genes are TRBV7-3 and TRBJ2-2; 9 positions agree with TRBD2. The receptor's source is a human donor in a cohort sampled during active COVID-19. The sequenced sample consisted of peripheral blood. The CDR3 DNA follows: TGTGCCAGCACCGGGGGGGGACTAGCAGCCACCGGGGAGCTGTTTTTT. It is translated as CASTGGGLAATGELFF.